This TCR beta chain stems from a study of molecular identifiers for immune sequencing clone quantification. Turning to the study itself: Replicates partitioned RNA from roughly 21,000 or 96,000 naive CD8 cells into five parts, sequencing four. Broader study findings: Jurkat TCR RNA spiked in from one cell could reportedly be detected among about a million naive cells. The share of molecules held by clones above 20 RNA copies was over 99% in effector cells and under 1% in naive cells.

TCRdb reprocessed the PCR reads via MiXCR and lists one record per CDR3 protein. The data hold over 600,000 distinct CDR3 sequences, with just under 20% observed a single time. This clonotype showed up many times. Its antigen is unidentified. In the sort, naive CD8 T cells were defined as CD8+CD4-CCR7+CD45RA+. The sample taken for sequencing was naive CD8+ T cells from blood, with Jurkat cell RNA spiked in. Subset given: FACS-sorted CD8+CD4-CCR7+CD45RA+ naive T cells. The TCR originated in a human donor in good health. Some libraries in this study had Jurkat cell RNA spiked in.

In DNA, the CDR3 is TGTGCCAGCAGCTTCTTGGACAGGATGAACACTGAAGCTTTCTTT. Amino acids: CASSFLDRMNTEAFF. V is TRBV7-9 and J is TRBJ1-1, with 7 positions matching TRBD1. Trimming took 3 bases from V and 0 from J; bases not matched to a gene: 4. Germline loops: CDR1 SEHNR, CDR2 FQNEAQ (reference sequence). The CDR3 is made up of 15 amino acids.